This T cell receptor (beta chain) was obtained from a study of monozygotic twins with inflammatory bowel disease. About this clonotype: The antigen is unknown.

Study outcomes and limitations: It was in IBD patients that TCRbeta diversity (inverse Simpson) was lower than in healthy co-twins.

The CDR3 is 13 amino acids. The germline V gene encodes CDR1 SGHTA and CDR2 FQGNSA. TCRdb re-called the 5' RACE reads, yielding one record per CDR3 amino acid sequence without DNA. The listing records around 450,000 distinct CDR3 sequences. This TCR was recovered from a human donor with ulcerative colitis or Crohn's disease, or a healthy co-twin of an affected twin (not recorded which). Sample: blood. The chain employs TRBV7-2 and TRBJ2-1. CDR3 in amino acids: CASSRPEYNEQFF.